A selection of T cell receptor beta chains follows, all from one sample in a study of blood T cell repertoires in COVID-19. Profiled with immunoSEQ multiplex PCR; TCRdb holds only in-frame clones, not every one. Of 50,000 to 60,000 clones listed, 81% are singletons. Sequenced input: peripheral blood. These receptors came from a woman of 80 years or more with COVID-19, enrolled during active disease. CDR3s include the opening cysteine and the closing phenylalanine or tryptophan. D genes are given only for firm matches. Clone size is given for some rows only: seen once, a few or many times, or a class if the clone is expanded.

clone_size: few
v_call: TRBV7-9
j_call: TRBJ2-7
d_call: TRBD2
cdr3_length: 15
cdr3_aa: CASSGLAGGFYEQYF
cdr3_nt: TGTGCCAGCAGCGGACTAGCGGGAGGGTTCTACGAGCAGTACTTC

clone_size: once
v_call: TRBV7-8
j_call: TRBJ2-7
d_call: -
cdr3_length: 13
cdr3_aa: CASSFTGAYEQYF
cdr3_nt: TGTGCCAGCAGCTTTACGGGAGCCTACGAGCAGTACTTC

clone_size: once
v_call: TRBV10-3
j_call: TRBJ1-2
d_call: -
cdr3_length: 13
cdr3_aa: CAISESPLYGYTF
cdr3_nt: TGTGCCATCAGTGAGTCCCCGCTATATGGCTACACCTTC

clone_size: -
v_call: TRBV5-1
j_call: TRBJ2-7
d_call: TRBD2
cdr3_length: 15
cdr3_aa: CASSLLTSGSHEQYF
cdr3_nt: TGCGCCAGCAGCCTCCTGACTAGCGGGTCCCACGAGCAGTACTTC

clone_size: -
v_call: TRBV11-1
j_call: TRBJ2-1
d_call: TRBD1
cdr3_length: 14
cdr3_aa: CASSLGQGRNEQFF
cdr3_nt: TGTGCCAGCAGCCTGGGACAGGGCCGGAATGAGCAGTTCTTC

clone_size: -
v_call: TRBV6-2/TRBV6-3
j_call: TRBJ1-6
d_call: TRBD1
cdr3_length: 18
cdr3_aa: CASSNSGQFRGFNSPLHF
cdr3_nt: TGTGCCAGCAGTAACTCGGGACAGTTTAGGGGCTTTAATTCACCCCTCCACTTT

clone_size: -
v_call: TRBV19
j_call: TRBJ1-6
d_call: -
cdr3_length: 14
cdr3_aa: CASSKGQLNSPLHF
cdr3_nt: TGTGCCAGTAGTAAAGGACAGCTAAATTCACCCCTCCACTTT

clone_size: -
v_call: TRBV7-9
j_call: TRBJ2-7
d_call: TRBD1
cdr3_length: 14
cdr3_aa: CASSRTGGTYEQYF
cdr3_nt: TGTGCCAGCAGCCGTACAGGGGGCACCTACGAGCAGTACTTC

clone_size: -
v_call: TRBV3-1/TRBV3-2
j_call: TRBJ2-3
d_call: TRBD2
cdr3_length: 16
cdr3_aa: CASSPFGGGVSDTQYF
cdr3_nt: TGTGCCAGCAGCCCTTTCGGGGGAGGGGTATCAGATACGCAGTATTTT

clone_size: -
v_call: TRBV18
j_call: TRBJ2-7
d_call: TRBD1
cdr3_length: 15
cdr3_aa: CASSPLGQGEGEQYF
cdr3_nt: TGTGCCAGCTCGCCTCTGGGACAGGGGGAAGGCGAGCAGTACTTC

clone_size: -
v_call: TRBV5-6
j_call: TRBJ1-2
d_call: -
cdr3_length: 12
cdr3_aa: CATGGAGDGYTF
cdr3_nt: TGTGCCACCGGTGGGGCAGGTGATGGCTACACCTTC

clone_size: -
v_call: TRBV30
j_call: TRBJ2-7
d_call: -
cdr3_length: 15
cdr3_aa: CAWTKPGLASYEQYF
cdr3_nt: TGTGCCTGGACTAAACCGGGACTGGCGTCCTACGAGCAGTACTTC

clone_size: -
v_call: TRBV27
j_call: TRBJ2-5
d_call: -
cdr3_length: 15
cdr3_aa: CASSLSRGAGETQYF
cdr3_nt: TGTGCCAGCAGTTTATCAAGGGGAGCGGGAGAGACCCAGTACTTC

clone_size: -
v_call: TRBV6-2/TRBV6-3
j_call: TRBJ2-3
d_call: -
cdr3_length: 15
cdr3_aa: CASSYTGLNTDTQYF
cdr3_nt: TGTGCCAGCAGTTACACGGGACTTAACACAGATACGCAGTATTTT

clone_size: -
v_call: TRBV28
j_call: TRBJ2-7
d_call: -
cdr3_length: 14
cdr3_aa: CASSLVAVGYEQYF
cdr3_nt: TGTGCCAGCAGTTTGGTAGCGGTCGGGTACGAGCAGTACTTC

clone_size: -
v_call: TRBV9
j_call: TRBJ1-6
d_call: -
cdr3_length: 16
cdr3_aa: CASSVGQVSYNSPLHF
cdr3_nt: TGTGCCAGCAGCGTAGGCCAGGTCTCCTATAATTCACCCCTCCACTTT

clone_size: -
v_call: TRBV18
j_call: TRBJ1-1
d_call: -
cdr3_length: 13
cdr3_aa: CASSPRGNTEAFF
cdr3_nt: TGTGCCAGCTCCCCCCGGGGGAACACTGAAGCTTTCTTT

clone_size: -
v_call: TRBV12-5
j_call: TRBJ2-3
d_call: TRBD1
cdr3_length: 16
cdr3_aa: CASGSQKGAITDTQYF
cdr3_nt: TGTGCTAGTGGTTCGCAAAAGGGGGCAATCACAGATACGCAGTATTTT

clone_size: few
v_call: TRBV29-1
j_call: TRBJ2-2
d_call: -
cdr3_length: 12
cdr3_aa: CSGLIYTGELFF
cdr3_nt: TGCAGCGGACTAATATACACCGGGGAGCTGTTTTTT

clone_size: -
v_call: TRBV27
j_call: TRBJ1-5
d_call: TRBD1
cdr3_length: 16
cdr3_aa: CASSLSQGAGRQPQHF
cdr3_nt: TGTGCCAGCAGTTTATCACAGGGGGCCGGCAGGCAGCCCCAGCATTTT

clone_size: -
v_call: TRBV2
j_call: TRBJ2-7
d_call: TRBD2
cdr3_length: 14
cdr3_aa: CASRSQAGPLEQYF
cdr3_nt: TGTGCCAGCAGGTCACAAGCGGGACCTCTCGAGCAGTACTTC

clone_size: -
v_call: TRBV2
j_call: TRBJ1-5
d_call: -
cdr3_length: 14
cdr3_aa: CASSRGFVNQPQHF
cdr3_nt: TGTGCCAGCAGTCGAGGTTTCGTCAATCAGCCCCAGCATTTT

clone_size: -
v_call: TRBV25-1
j_call: TRBJ2-7
d_call: -
cdr3_length: 13
cdr3_aa: CASSERTSYEQYF
cdr3_nt: TGTGCCAGCAGTGAAAGAACTAGCTACGAGCAGTACTTC

clone_size: -
v_call: TRBV19
j_call: TRBJ2-1
d_call: TRBD2
cdr3_length: 15
cdr3_aa: CASSIGTSGYNEQFF
cdr3_nt: TGTGCCAGTAGTATAGGGACTAGCGGCTACAATGAGCAGTTCTTC

clone_size: -
v_call: TRBV5-4
j_call: TRBJ2-1
d_call: -
cdr3_length: 15
cdr3_aa: CASSLRGSSYNEQFF
cdr3_nt: TGTGCCAGCAGCTTGCGGGGGAGCTCCTACAATGAGCAGTTCTTC

clone_size: -
v_call: TRBV7-9
j_call: TRBJ2-1
d_call: -
cdr3_length: 18
cdr3_aa: CASSFSRDFSTKYNEQFF
cdr3_nt: TGTGCCAGCAGCTTTTCCCGGGACTTCTCGACCAAGTACAATGAGCAGTTCTTC

clone_size: once
v_call: TRBV7-8
j_call: TRBJ2-1
d_call: TRBD1
cdr3_length: 17
cdr3_aa: CASSLDDRAKGDDEQFF
cdr3_nt: TGTGCCAGCAGCTTAGACGACAGGGCTAAAGGGGATGATGAGCAGTTCTTC

clone_size: -
v_call: TRBV5-1
j_call: TRBJ1-4
d_call: -
cdr3_length: 18
cdr3_aa: CASSPGGRRRLLNEKLFF
cdr3_nt: TGCGCCAGCAGCCCGGGAGGCAGGCGCAGGCTTTTGAATGAAAAACTGTTTTTT

clone_size: -
v_call: TRBV11-3
j_call: TRBJ2-3
d_call: TRBD2
cdr3_length: 17
cdr3_aa: CASSSSRLAASTDTQYF
cdr3_nt: TGTGCCAGCAGCTCCTCCAGACTAGCGGCTAGCACAGATACGCAGTATTTT

clone_size: -
v_call: TRBV4-2
j_call: TRBJ2-1
d_call: -
cdr3_length: 14
cdr3_aa: CASSQDYGVNEQFF
cdr3_nt: TGTGCCAGCAGCCAAGATTACGGGGTAAATGAGCAGTTCTTC

clone_size: -
v_call: TRBV9
j_call: TRBJ2-7
d_call: -
cdr3_length: 14
cdr3_aa: CASSVGGELYEQYF
cdr3_nt: TGTGCCAGCAGCGTAGGCGGAGAACTCTACGAGCAGTACTTC

clone_size: -
v_call: TRBV27
j_call: TRBJ1-2
d_call: -
cdr3_length: 14
cdr3_aa: CASRPPGAPYGYTF
cdr3_nt: TGTGCCAGTCGGCCCCCAGGGGCACCCTATGGCTACACCTTC

clone_size: -
v_call: TRBV12-3/TRBV12-4
j_call: TRBJ1-1
d_call: -
cdr3_length: 13
cdr3_aa: CASSLLSDTEAFF
cdr3_nt: TGTGCCAGCAGTCTCCTTTCGGACACTGAAGCTTTCTTT

clone_size: -
v_call: TRBV7-9
j_call: TRBJ2-1
d_call: TRBD2
cdr3_length: 15
cdr3_aa: CASSSGLAGGYEQFF
cdr3_nt: TGTGCCAGCAGCTCGGGACTAGCGGGAGGCTATGAGCAGTTCTTC

clone_size: -
v_call: TRBV20-1
j_call: TRBJ2-2
d_call: -
cdr3_length: 14
cdr3_aa: CSASRGSGTGELFF
cdr3_nt: TGCAGTGCTAGTAGGGGGTCGGGAACCGGGGAGCTGTTTTTT

clone_size: -
v_call: TRBV27
j_call: TRBJ2-1
d_call: TRBD2
cdr3_length: 18
cdr3_aa: CASSSKPGLAGRYNEQFF
cdr3_nt: TGTGCCAGCAGTTCTAAACCGGGACTAGCGGGTAGATACAATGAGCAGTTCTTC

clone_size: -
v_call: TRBV5-1
j_call: TRBJ1-4
d_call: -
cdr3_length: 14
cdr3_aa: CASSSRGANEKLFF
cdr3_nt: TGCGCCAGCAGCTCCAGGGGAGCTAATGAAAAACTGTTTTTT

clone_size: -
v_call: TRBV5-1
j_call: TRBJ2-5
d_call: -
cdr3_length: 12
cdr3_aa: CASSFSQETQYF
cdr3_nt: TGCGCCAGCAGCTTTAGCCAGGAGACCCAGTACTTC

clone_size: -
v_call: TRBV7-8
j_call: TRBJ1-1
d_call: TRBD1
cdr3_length: 17
cdr3_aa: CASSLGATGGMNTEAFF
cdr3_nt: TGTGCCAGCAGCTTAGGAGCAACAGGGGGCATGAACACTGAAGCTTTCTTT

clone_size: -
v_call: TRBV27
j_call: TRBJ1-2
d_call: TRBD1
cdr3_length: 15
cdr3_aa: CASSERTGVNYGYTF
cdr3_nt: TGTGCCAGCAGTGAAAGGACAGGGGTTAACTATGGCTACACCTTC

clone_size: -
v_call: TRBV6-5
j_call: TRBJ1-1
d_call: -
cdr3_length: 11
cdr3_aa: CASSSGFEAFF
cdr3_nt: TGTGCCAGCAGTTCGGGTTTTGAAGCTTTCTTT

clone_size: -
v_call: TRBV24-1
j_call: TRBJ2-3
d_call: -
cdr3_length: 16
cdr3_aa: CATSGKQGSSTDTQYF
cdr3_nt: TGTGCCACCAGTGGTAAGCAGGGCTCTAGCACAGATACGCAGTATTTT

clone_size: -
v_call: TRBV7-9
j_call: TRBJ2-1
d_call: -
cdr3_length: 14
cdr3_aa: CASSPPEAPDEQFF
cdr3_nt: TGTGCCAGCAGCCCCCCTGAGGCCCCCGATGAGCAGTTCTTC

clone_size: -
v_call: TRBV19
j_call: TRBJ2-7
d_call: TRBD2
cdr3_length: 15
cdr3_aa: CASTSAGLAGVEQYF
cdr3_nt: TGTGCCAGTACTAGTGCCGGACTAGCGGGAGTCGAGCAGTACTTC

clone_size: -
v_call: TRBV19
j_call: TRBJ1-5
d_call: -
cdr3_length: 15
cdr3_aa: CASSLGLGGHQPQHF
cdr3_nt: TGTGCCAGTAGTTTGGGACTCGGGGGGCATCAGCCCCAGCATTTT

clone_size: few
v_call: TRBV7-3
j_call: TRBJ2-7
d_call: -
cdr3_length: 13
cdr3_aa: CASSLQGRDQQYF
cdr3_nt: TGTGCCAGCAGTTTACAGGGGAGGGATCAGCAGTACTTC

clone_size: -
v_call: TRBV12-3/TRBV12-4
j_call: TRBJ1-2
d_call: -
cdr3_length: 12
cdr3_aa: CASSPGDYGYTF
cdr3_nt: TGTGCCAGCAGCCCCGGGGATTATGGCTACACCTTC

clone_size: -
v_call: TRBV27
j_call: TRBJ2-3
d_call: TRBD1
cdr3_length: 16
cdr3_aa: CASSPGTGVMTDTQYF
cdr3_nt: TGTGCCAGCAGCCCTGGGACAGGGGTAATGACAGATACGCAGTATTTT

clone_size: -
v_call: TRBV6-1
j_call: TRBJ1-4
d_call: TRBD1
cdr3_length: 15
cdr3_aa: CASSEAGQGGEKLFF
cdr3_nt: TGTGCCAGCAGTGAAGCGGGACAGGGTGGGGAAAAACTGTTTTTT

clone_size: -
v_call: TRBV2
j_call: TRBJ1-6
d_call: -
cdr3_length: 16
cdr3_aa: CASSEGEAFYNSPLHF
cdr3_nt: TGTGCCAGCAGTGAAGGCGAGGCTTTCTATAATTCACCCCTCCACTTT

clone_size: -
v_call: TRBV7-3
j_call: TRBJ2-1
d_call: -
cdr3_length: 15
cdr3_aa: CASSVAVLAYNEQFF
cdr3_nt: TGTGCCAGCAGCGTCGCAGTCCTAGCCTACAATGAGCAGTTCTTC

clone_size: few
v_call: TRBV9
j_call: TRBJ2-1
d_call: -
cdr3_length: 14
cdr3_aa: CASSPPGGYNEQFF
cdr3_nt: TGTGCCAGCAGCCCCCCCGGGGGTTACAATGAGCAGTTCTTC